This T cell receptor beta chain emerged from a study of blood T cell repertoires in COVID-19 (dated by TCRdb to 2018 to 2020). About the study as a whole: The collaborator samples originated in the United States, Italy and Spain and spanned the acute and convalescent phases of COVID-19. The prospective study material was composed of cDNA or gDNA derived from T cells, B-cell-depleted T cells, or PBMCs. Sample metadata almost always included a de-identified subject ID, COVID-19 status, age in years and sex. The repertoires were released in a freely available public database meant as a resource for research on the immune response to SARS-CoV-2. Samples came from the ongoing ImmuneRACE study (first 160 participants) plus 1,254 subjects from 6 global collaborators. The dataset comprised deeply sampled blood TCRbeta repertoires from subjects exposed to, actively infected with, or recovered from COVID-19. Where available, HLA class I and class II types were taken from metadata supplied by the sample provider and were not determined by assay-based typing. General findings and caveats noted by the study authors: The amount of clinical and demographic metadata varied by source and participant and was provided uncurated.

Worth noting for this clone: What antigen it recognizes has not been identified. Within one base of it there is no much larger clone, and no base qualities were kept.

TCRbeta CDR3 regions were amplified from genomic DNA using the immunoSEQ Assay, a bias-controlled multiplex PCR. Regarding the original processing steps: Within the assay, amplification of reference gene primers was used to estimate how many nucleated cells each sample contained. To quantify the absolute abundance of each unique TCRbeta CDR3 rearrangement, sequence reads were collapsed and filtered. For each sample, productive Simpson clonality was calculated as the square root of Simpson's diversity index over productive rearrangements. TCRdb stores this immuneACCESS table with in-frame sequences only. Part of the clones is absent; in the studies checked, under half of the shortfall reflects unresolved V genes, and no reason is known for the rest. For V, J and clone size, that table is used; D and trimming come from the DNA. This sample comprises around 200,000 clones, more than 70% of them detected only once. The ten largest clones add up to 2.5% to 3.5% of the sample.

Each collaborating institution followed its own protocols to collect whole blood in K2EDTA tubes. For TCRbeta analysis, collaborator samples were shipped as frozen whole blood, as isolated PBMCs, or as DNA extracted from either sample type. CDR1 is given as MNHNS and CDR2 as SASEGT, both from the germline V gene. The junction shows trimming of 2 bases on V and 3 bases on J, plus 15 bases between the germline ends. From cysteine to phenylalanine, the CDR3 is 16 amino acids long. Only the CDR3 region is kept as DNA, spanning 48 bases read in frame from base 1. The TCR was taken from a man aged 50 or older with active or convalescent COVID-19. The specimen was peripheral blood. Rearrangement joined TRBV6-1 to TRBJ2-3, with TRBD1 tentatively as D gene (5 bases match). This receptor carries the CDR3 CASSERRGRQTDTQYF. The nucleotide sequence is TGTGCCAGCAGTGAACGTAGGGGCCGCCAAACAGATACGCAGTATTTT.